This entry lists 5 T cell receptor beta chains sequenced from one sample in a study of response to subunit inactivated influenza vaccine. From the RT-PCR reads, TCRdb called clonotypes with MiXCR, one entry per CDR3 protein. The profile shows about 620,000 distinct CDR3 sequences, about 11% of them singletons. This specimen consisted of PBMCs from blood, obtained on the day of vaccination. The receptors shown here come from a man aged 45-65 years who received an inactivated influenza vaccine.

This clonotype was observed a few times. The chain is built from TRBV28 and TRBJ2-2, with TRBD2 as a possible D gene (5 bases). Trimming stripped 2 bases from V and 4 bases from J, with 14 bases between. The germline gives CDR1 MDHEN, CDR2 SYDVKM. The CDR3 has 16 residues. This CDR3 is CASSLGLSPSTGELFF. As DNA, the CDR3 is TGTGCCAGCAGTTTAGGACTCAGCCCGAGCACCGGGGAGCTGTTTTTT.

The genes are TRBV7-9 and TRBJ2-1; TRBD2 matches at 13 bases. CDR1 SEHNR and CDR2 FQNEAQ come from the germline V gene (reference sequence). V trimming: 2 bases; J trimming: 7 bases; junction bases outside the gene matches: 8. CDR3 length: 17 amino acids. CDR3 sequence reads: CASSLTVGLAGRNEQFF. The CDR3 DNA reads TGTGCCAGCAGCTTAACGGTGGGACTAGCGGGAAGAAATGAGCAGTTCTTC.

This clonotype was detected many times. The chain joins TRBV12-3 or TRBV12-4 to TRBJ2-7, with a tentative D call TRBD2 (5 bases). Trimming cost V 4 bases and J 5 bases, with 18 bases left between them. This CDR3 comprises 15 residues. Here the CDR3 reads CASSSPGFLVNEQYF. The CDR3 coding sequence is TGTGCCAGCAGTTCACCGGGATTCTTAGTCAACGAGCAGTACTTC.

This clonotype has only a few counts. V is TRBV12-3 or TRBV12-4 and J is TRBJ2-7; D might be TRBD1 (5 bases). This CDR3 comprises 13 residues. V lost 3 bases and J lost 7, with 13 bases in between. As DNA, the CDR3 is TGTGCCAGCAGTTTTCAGGGCTCCACGGAGCAGTACTTC. Translated: CASSFQGSTEQYF.

CDR3 coding DNA: TGTGCCAGCAGCTCAGGGCCGGCAAAGAGCTCCTACGAGCAGTACTTC. Translated: CASSSGPAKSSYEQYF. The chain uses TRBV7-9 and TRBJ2-7; weak D call: TRBD1 (5 bases). The CDR3 runs to 16 residues. Germline CDR1 reads SEHNR; CDR2 reads FQNEAQ (reference sequence). V lost 4 bases to trimming and J lost 0 bases, with 16 bases between them.